This is a list of T cell receptor beta chains from one sample in a study of post-analysis software for immune sequencing data. Each CDR3 protein gets one entry after TCRdb re-called the PCR reads with MiXCR. The sample holds roughly 800,000 distinct CDR3 sequences; 35% to 55% are singletons and the top ten take roughly 5%. Sequenced: blood. These receptors came from a girl under 18 with multiple sclerosis. The CDR3 runs from the conserved cysteine through the conserved F or W. A D gene is named only where the DNA matches it firmly. The listing skips clone size in some rows; elsewhere it reads once, few, many or a size class.

TRBJ2-3	-	-	TRBV7-2	CASSLVSLDDTDTQYF	TGTGCCAGCAGCTTAGTCAGTTTGGACGACACAGATACGCAGTATTTT
TRBJ2-5	-	TRBD2	TRBV12-3/TRBV12-4	CASSSRLAGAQGETQYF	TGTGCCAGCAGTTCGCGACTAGCGGGAGCACAAGGAGAGACCCAGTACTTC
TRBJ2-7	-	TRBD1	TRBV18	CTSSPPGGYEQYF	TGTACCAGCTCACCACCAGGGGGCTACGAGCAGTACTTC
TRBJ2-5	-	-	TRBV12-3/TRBV12-4	CASSFGSPVETQYF	TGTGCCAGCAGTTTTGGCAGCCCTGTGGAGACCCAGTACTTC
TRBJ2-7	-	-	TRBV25-1	CASSDPHGRSSYEQYF	TGTGCCAGCAGTGATCCTCACGGGAGAAGCTCCTACGAGCAGTACTTC
TRBJ2-7	few	TRBD2	TRBV30	CAWTSGSYEQYF	TGTGCCTGGACTAGCGGGAGTTACGAGCAGTACTTC
TRBJ2-7	-	-	TRBV20-1	CSARELARSQESEQYF	TGCAGTGCTAGAGAGCTAGCCAGAAGCCAAGAGAGCGAGCAGTACTTC
TRBJ1-1	-	-	TRBV7-9	CASSLPGTLNTEAFF	TGTGCCAGCAGCTTACCGGGAACGCTGAACACTGAAGCTTTCTTT
TRBJ2-3	-	TRBD2	TRBV20-1	CSANPLAGATDTQYF	TGCAGTGCAAACCCTCTAGCGGGAGCCACAGATACGCAGTATTTT
TRBJ2-1	-	-	TRBV28	CASSLSGTSLYNEQFF	TGTGCTAGCAGTTTATCGGGTACTAGCCTGTACAATGAGCAGTTCTTC
TRBJ1-2	few	-	TRBV27	CASSLSRAYGYTF	TGTGCCAGCAGTTTAAGTAGGGCCTATGGCTACACCTTC
TRBJ2-5	-	-	TRBV18	CASSPFGRSETQYF	TGTGCCAGCTCACCCTTTGGTCGATCGGAGACCCAGTACTTC
TRBJ1-5	-	-	TRBV30	CAWGFSNQPQHF	TGTGCCTGGGGATTTAGCAATCAGCCCCAGCATTTT
TRBJ2-3	-	-	TRBV5-6	CASSFWRSTDTQYF	TGTGCCAGCAGCTTCTGGCGAAGCACAGATACGCAGTATTTT
TRBJ1-1	few	-	TRBV15	CATSWGDTEAFF	TGTGCCACCAGCTGGGGTGACACTGAAGCTTTCTTT
TRBJ1-2	-	TRBD1	TRBV15	CATSRGGTGGGYTF	TGTGCCACCAGCAGAGGAGGGACAGGGGGCGGCTACACCTTC
TRBJ2-1	-	-	TRBV9	CASSPGAYKEQFF	TGTGCCAGCAGCCCCGGGGCTTACAAGGAGCAGTTCTTC
TRBJ2-6	-	-	TRBV27	CASSPLRQVLSGANVLTF	TGTGCCAGCAGTCCACTCCGACAGGTCCTCTCTGGGGCCAACGTCCTGACTTTC
TRBJ1-2	-	-	TRBV12-3/TRBV12-4	CASSLRPHPYGYTF	TGTGCCAGCAGTTTAAGGCCCCACCCCTATGGCTACACCTTC
TRBJ2-3	-	-	TRBV3-1	CASNQELDSGTDTQYF	TGTGCCAGCAACCAAGAACTAGATTCCGGCACAGATACGCAGTATTTT
TRBJ1-5	once	-	TRBV20-1	CSASTAYSNQPQHF	TGCAGTGCTTCAACAGCATATAGCAATCAGCCCCAGCATTTT
TRBJ2-7	-	-	TRBV7-9	CASSLPPFDEQYF	TGTGCCAGCAGCCTGCCGCCCTTCGACGAGCAGTACTTC
TRBJ2-5	-	-	TRBV7-9	CASSSGEWETQYF	TGTGCCAGCAGCTCGGGAGAGTGGGAGACCCAGTACTTC
TRBJ1-2	-	-	TRBV7-2	CASSPEAFYGYTF	TGTGCCAGCAGCCCCGAGGCCTTCTATGGCTACACCTTC
TRBJ2-1	-	-	TRBV29-1	CSVEGGPLDFEQFF	TGCAGCGTTGAAGGCGGGCCTCTGGATTTTGAGCAGTTCTTC
TRBJ2-1	-	-	TRBV7-3	CASSPSPRNEQFF	TGTGCCAGCAGCCCAAGCCCGAGGAATGAGCAGTTCTTC
TRBJ2-7	-	-	TRBV29-1	CSGSDEGEQYF	TGCAGCGGTTCGGATGAGGGTGAGCAGTACTTC
TRBJ2-7	-	-	TRBV7-9	CASSLDGAQDEQYF	TGTGCCAGCAGCTTAGATGGGGCGCAGGACGAGCAGTACTTC
TRBJ2-7	few	-	TRBV12-3/TRBV12-4	CASSLQGTPPYEQYF	TGTGCCAGCAGTTTGCAGGGGACTCCTCCCTACGAGCAGTACTTC
TRBJ2-3	-	-	TRBV7-2	CASSLVPMRADTQYF	TGTGCCAGCAGCTTAGTACCCATGAGGGCAGATACGCAGTATTTT
TRBJ2-4	-	-	TRBV2	CASSDSTIKNIQYF	TGTGCCAGCAGTGACTCGACGATCAAAAACATTCAGTACTTC
TRBJ1-1	-	-	TRBV19	CASSIALADTEAFF	TGTGCCAGTAGTATAGCGCTGGCGGACACTGAAGCTTTCTTT
TRBJ2-5	-	-	TRBV29-1	CSVEKPKETQYF	TGCAGCGTTGAAAAGCCAAAAGAGACCCAGTACTTC
TRBJ2-3	once	TRBD2	TRBV7-9	CASRGLAGPSSTDTQYF	TGTGCCAGCAGGGGACTAGCGGGACCCTCTAGCACAGATACGCAGTATTTT
TRBJ1-1	-	-	TRBV5-1	CASSLDQGEAFF	TGCGCCAGCAGCTTGGACCAGGGCGAAGCTTTCTTT
TRBJ2-7	few	TRBD2	TRBV27	CASSLGGLATYEQYF	TGTGCCAGCAGTTTAGGGGGACTAGCCACTTACGAGCAGTACTTC
TRBJ1-5	-	-	TRBV20-1	CSARDQAADQPQHF	TGCAGTGCTAGAGACCAGGCAGCAGATCAGCCCCAGCATTTT
TRBJ2-4	-	TRBD1	TRBV4-2	CASSSTGTGVRQYF	TGTGCCAGCAGCTCTACCGGGACAGGGGTGAGGCAGTACTTC
TRBJ1-2	-	-	TRBV27	CASSLSREGLYGYTF	TGTGCCAGCAGTTTATCAAGAGAGGGTCTCTATGGCTACACCTTC
TRBJ2-7	few	TRBD1	TRBV30	CAWRGGQGTFYEQYF	TGTGCCTGGAGGGGGGGACAGGGGACCTTCTACGAGCAGTACTTC
TRBJ2-5	-	TRBD2	TRBV3-1	CASSPELAGPRETQYF	TGTGCCAGCAGCCCGGAACTAGCGGGACCTAGAGAGACCCAGTACTTC